Listed below are T cell receptor beta chains from one sample, sequenced in a study of blood T cell repertoires in COVID-19. Produced via immunoSEQ multiplex PCR; TCRdb's table is partial and in-frame only. The table lists around 120,000 clones, less than 75% of them singletons. The sample consisted of peripheral blood. These receptors were collected from a human donor with acute or convalescent COVID-19. The donor label of this sample is uncertain. Both conserved end residues are part of each CDR3. The D gene is left open where the match is weak. A row's size may be missing; if present it is once, few, many or a size class.

TRBJ1-6,-,-,TRBV7-9,TGTGCCAGCAGCTCGAGGACAGAAAATTCACCCCTCCACTTT,CASSSRTENSPLHF
TRBJ1-3,-,-,TRBV7-2,TGTGCCAGCAGCCCTAGCGGGGCCTCAGGAAACACCATATATTTT,CASSPSGASGNTIYF
TRBJ1-4,TRBD1,-,TRBV4-1,TGCGCCAGCAGCCAAGACGCGAGGGGGCGAAGGGGGGAACTGTTTTTT,CASSQDARGRRGELFF
TRBJ1-1,TRBD1,-,TRBV12-3/TRBV12-4,TGTGCCAGCAGTGCTACAGGGGGCTCTGAAGCTTTCTTT,CASSATGGSEAFF
TRBJ2-6,TRBD1,-,TRBV7-9,TGTGCCAGCAGCGACCGGGACAGCTCCTCTGGGGCCAACGTCCTGACTTTC,CASSDRDSSSGANVLTF
TRBJ1-6,TRBD1,-,TRBV4-1,TGCGCCAGCAGCCAAGTCGGGACAGGGGTTTCACCCCTCCACTTT,CASSQVGTGVSPLHF
TRBJ1-6,-,-,TRBV3-1/TRBV3-2,TGTGCCACCCAGGATACTTATAATTCACCCCTCCACTTT,CATQDTYNSPLHF
TRBJ2-2,-,-,TRBV7-3,TGTGCCAGCAGCTTAACGCCCCAACTAGTAAACACCGGGGAGCTGTTTTTT,CASSLTPQLVNTGELFF
TRBJ2-5,TRBD2,-,TRBV18,TGTGCCAGCTCCCTGGGACTAGCGGAGACCCAGTACTTC,CASSLGLAETQYF
TRBJ2-2,-,-,TRBV5-6,TGTGCCAGCAGCTTGCTCAGGACGAACACCGGGGAGCTGTTTTTT,CASSLLRTNTGELFF
TRBJ1-5,TRBD1,-,TRBV10-2,TGCGCCAGCAGCTTGACAGGGGGATCTCAGCCCCAGCATTTT,CASSLTGGSQPQHF
TRBJ2-2,TRBD1,once,TRBV19,TGTGCCAGTAGCCTACAGGGGGCGAGCACCGGGGAGCTGTTTTTT,CASSLQGASTGELFF
TRBJ1-5,TRBD1,-,TRBV19,TGTGCCAGTACTATACAGGGGGCACGCAATCAGCCCCAGCATTTT,CASTIQGARNQPQHF
TRBJ2-5,-,once,TRBV11-2,TGTGCCAGCAGCTCGTGGACAGCCCAAGAGACCCAGTACTTC,CASSSWTAQETQYF
TRBJ1-3,-,-,TRBV9,TGTGCCAGCAGCACTGGGGCGTCCGCGGGAAACACCATATATTTT,CASSTGASAGNTIYF
TRBJ1-4,-,once,TRBV15,TGTGCCACCAGCAGAGTCAGGGGTAATGAAAAACTGTTTTTT,CATSRVRGNEKLFF
TRBJ1-2,-,medium-sized,TRBV5-6,TGTGCCAGCAGCCTAGGGGAACAGACTCTCTATGGCTACACCTTC,CASSLGEQTLYGYTF
TRBJ1-1,TRBD1,-,TRBV11-3,TGTGCCAGCAGCTACGGGACAGGGAAAACTTTCTTT,CASSYGTGKTFF
TRBJ2-2,TRBD1,-,TRBV5-1,TGCGCCAGCAGCCTATTACAGGGGGTTCTGCCCGGGGAGCTGTTTTTT,CASSLLQGVLPGELFF
TRBJ2-5,TRBD2,-,TRBV14,TGTGCCAGCAGCCCGGGACTAGCGGAGACCCAGTACTTC,CASSPGLAETQYF
TRBJ1-6,TRBD1,-,TRBV10-2,TGCGCCAGCAGTGAACTCCCGGGACAGGGCCCGAATTCACCCCTCCACTTT,CASSELPGQGPNSPLHF
TRBJ2-2,TRBD2,once,TRBV6-1,TGTGCCAGCAGTGGGCGACTAGCGGGGTGGACCGGGGAGCTGTTTTTT,CASSGRLAGWTGELFF
TRBJ1-1,-,-,TRBV18,TGTGCCAGCTCACCAGGCCGGGGAAGTGAAGCTTTCTTT,CASSPGRGSEAFF
TRBJ2-2,TRBD1,few,TRBV2,TGTGCCAGCAGCCCGGGACAGGGGAGAACCGGGGAGCTGTTTTTT,CASSPGQGRTGELFF
TRBJ1-1,TRBD1,-,TRBV9,TGTGCCAGCAGCGTTGGACAGGGGGTAACTGAAGCTTTCTTT,CASSVGQGVTEAFF
TRBJ2-1,-,many,TRBV6-1,TGTGCCAGCAGTGAATCAGGACCCGCGCGGGGATACAATGAGCAGTTCTTC,CASSESGPARGYNEQFF
TRBJ1-2,TRBD1,-,TRBV25-1,TGTGCCAGCAGTGAGCCGGGACAGGGCTATGGCTACACCTTC,CASSEPGQGYGYTF
TRBJ1-4,TRBD1,-,TRBV5-8,TGTGCCAGCAGCTTGGTTTGGGACAGGGCCGGGGAAAAACTGTTTTTT,CASSLVWDRAGEKLFF
TRBJ2-3,-,once,TRBV5-8,TGTGCCAGCAGCTTGGGACTATGGGAGGCTACGCAGTATTTT,CASSLGLWEATQYF
TRBJ1-2,-,few,TRBV24-1,TGTGCCACCAGTGATGACGCTCCGGGGGGAGGCTACACCTTC,CATSDDAPGGGYTF
TRBJ2-5,TRBD1,once,TRBV2,TGTGCCAGCAGTGGACAGGGTGGGCAACAAGAGACCCAGTACTTC,CASSGQGGQQETQYF
TRBJ1-5,-,-,TRBV7-2,TGTGCCAGCAGCTTAAGCAGGGCCCAGCCCCAGCATTTT,CASSLSRAQPQHF
TRBJ1-1,TRBD1,-,TRBV29-1,TGCAGCGTTGACAGGGGGCGAGGGACTGAAGCTTTCTTT,CSVDRGRGTEAFF
TRBJ1-1,-,few,TRBV6-5,TGTGCCAGCAGCGCTACTAGGGCGGTAGGCACTGAAGCTTTCTTT,CASSATRAVGTEAFF
TRBJ2-5,TRBD1,once,TRBV7-8,TGTGCCAGCAGCCGGGGACAGCAAGAGACCCAGTACTTC,CASSRGQQETQYF
TRBJ1-1,-,-,TRBV11-2,TGTGCCAGCAGCACTGGGGGCGGTGTGGGCACTGAAGCTTTCTTT,CASSTGGGVGTEAFF
TRBJ2-1,-,few,TRBV5-1,TGCGCCAGCAGCTTGGACTCGCTTGACAATGAGCAGTTCTTC,CASSLDSLDNEQFF
TRBJ1-1,-,once,TRBV5-1,TGCGCCAGCAGCTTAGGGGGTATGGACACTGAAGCTTTCTTT,CASSLGGMDTEAFF
TRBJ2-5,-,few,TRBV30,TGTGCCTGGAGCCTAAAGGGAGACTTCCAAGAGACCCAGTACTTC,CAWSLKGDFQETQYF
TRBJ2-3,TRBD2,-,TRBV5-1,TGCGCCAGCAGCCCAGCGGGAGCTAGCACAGATACGCAGTATTTT,CASSPAGASTDTQYF
TRBJ2-1,TRBD2,-,TRBV6-2/TRBV6-3,TGTGCCAGCAGTTCCCGGACTAGCGGGGCTTCCTACAATGAGCAGTTCTTC,CASSSRTSGASYNEQFF
TRBJ1-1,-,-,TRBV4-1,TGCGCCAGCAGCCAGATCGGGACACCGAACACTGAAGCTTTCTTT,CASSQIGTPNTEAFF
TRBJ1-3,TRBD1,many,TRBV5-1,TGCGCCAGCAGCTCGACAGGGTCGGGCGGAAACACCATATATTTT,CASSSTGSGGNTIYF
TRBJ2-3,-,-,TRBV6-5,TGTGCCAGCAAGGGGAAGGTTACGCAGTATTTT,CASKGKVTQYF
TRBJ2-3,TRBD2,-,TRBV30,TGTGCCTGGAGTGTCCCGGGACTAGCGGCTAGCACAGATACGCAGTATTTT,CAWSVPGLAASTDTQYF
TRBJ1-1,-,-,TRBV28,TGTGCCAGCACCCGGGGGGCAACCCCGAACACTGAAGCTTTCTTT,CASTRGATPNTEAFF
TRBJ1-1,TRBD1,-,TRBV6-1,TGTGCCAGCAGTCACCGGACAGGGGGAACTTTCTTT,CASSHRTGGTFF
TRBJ1-2,-,-,TRBV6-5,TGTGCCAGCAGAAGCCCGGGGTTACTAAGCTATGGCTACACCTTC,CASRSPGLLSYGYTF
TRBJ1-6,TRBD1,-,TRBV5-6,TGTGCCAGCAGCCTGCCACCCGGGACAGGCGCGACCCTCCACTTT,CASSLPPGTGATLHF
TRBJ1-5,-,many,TRBV6-4,TGTGCCAGCAGTGAACAGAGCAATCAGCCCCAGCATTTT,CASSEQSNQPQHF
TRBJ1-2,TRBD1,-,TRBV2,TGTGCCAGCACCGAGACAGGGCTGGAAGGCTACACCTTC,CASTETGLEGYTF
TRBJ1-1,-,-,TRBV6-5,TGTGCCAGCAACCCTAGGGGCAGCATGAACACTGAAGCTTTCTTT,CASNPRGSMNTEAFF